A single sample is the source of the 5 T cell receptor beta chains below, sequenced in a study of cytomegalovirus exposure and HLA in healthy donors. Both 60 Vbeta primers and 13 Jbeta primers went into the PCR. Sequencing was performed with immunoSEQ multiplex PCR; in TCRdb, only in-frame clones are kept and a portion is missing. The sample carries 160,000 or so clones, approximately 80% recorded once. The sequenced material came from PBMCs. These receptors all stem from a woman younger than 35 in good health and CMV-seronegative.

The chain is built from TRBV20-1 and TRBJ1-2, with D tentatively TRBD1 (5 bases). Trimming left V 7 bases short and J 5 bases short, with 11 bases between. CDR3 length: 11 amino acids. The V gene's germline CDR1 is DFQATT and CDR2 SNEGSKA (reference sequence). The CDR3 DNA is TGCAGTGTGGGCAGGGTTTATGGCTACACCTTC. It codes for CSVGRVYGYTF.

As concerns this clone: An end of the junction does not agree with germline; a read error may underlie this. The rearrangement joins TRBV5-1 to TRBJ2-6; D is perhaps TRBD1 (5 bases). The CDR3 is 16 residues long. Per the germline V gene, CDR1 is SGHRS and CDR2 is YFSETQ. As DNA, the CDR3 is TGCGCCAGCAGCTTGGAAGGCGGATCTGGGGCCAACGGCCTGACTTTC. Amino acids: CASSLEGGSGANGLTF.

V gene TRBV7-9 combines with J gene TRBJ2-3; the match to TRBD2 covers 8 bases. Germline CDR1 SEHNR, CDR2 FQNEAQ (reference sequence). This CDR3 contains 14 residues. J was trimmed by 3 bases and V by 5 bases; bases with no gene match: 4. This chain's CDR3 is CASSQAGGTDTQYF. DNA of the CDR3: TGTGCCAGCAGCCAGGCGGGGGGAACAGATACGCAGTATTTT.

The chain joins TRBV5-1 to TRBJ2-7; 9 bases line up with TRBD1. The CDR3 length is 14 residues. Germline V gives CDR1 SGHRS, CDR2 YFSETQ. The J segment lost 4 bases and the V segment lost 2 bases, leaving 4 bases of the junction unmatched. DNA for the CDR3: TGCGCCAGCAGCTTCACAGGGGGCACTTACGAGCAGTACTTC. Its translation is CASSFTGGTYEQYF.

The DNA for the CDR3 is TGTGCCAGCAGCCAAGAGGGGGCGGGACAGGGTTCTATTCGAAGCTACGAGCAGTACTTC. This sequence encodes CASSQEGAGQGSIRSYEQYF. The rearrangement joins TRBV4-2 to TRBJ2-7; 9 positions match TRBD1. The J segment lost 3 bases and the V segment lost 0 bases, leaving 18 bases of the junction unmatched. Germline CDR1 LGHNA, CDR2 YNFKEQ. The CDR3 contains 20 residues.